This T cell receptor beta chain emerged from a study of blood T cell repertoires in COVID-19. Across the study: Acute and convalescent COVID-19 samples came from the United States, Italy and Spain. Nucleic acid was either cDNA or gDNA, and it came from T cells, B-cell-depleted T cells, or PBMCs.

In the authors' methods: Reference gene primers were amplified, and this amplification served to estimate nucleated cell counts. The table came from immunoSEQ multiplex PCR; TCRdb's copy has only in-frame clones and leaves some out. D and trimming were read from the DNA, whereas the V and J calls and clone size are those reported in that table. The sample has approximately 390,000 clones, roughly 90% seen once. Germline CDR1 reads KGHSH; CDR2 reads LQKENI. The V and J ends lost 5 bases and 2 bases respectively, with 9 bases between them. The CDR3 has 13 residues. Sequencing input: peripheral blood. This chain links TRBV18 with TRBJ1-1; D unclear. The clonotype was recovered from a man between 18 and 35 years old with active or convalescent COVID-19. CDR3 region: CASSSEGNTEAFF. Here the CDR3 DNA reads TGTGCCAGCTCATCGGAGGGAAACACTGAAGCTTTCTTT.